This T cell receptor (beta chain) was sequenced in a study of neoadjuvant anti-PD-1 for oral cavity cancer. Study in general: Patients mostly received three to four biweekly nivolumab doses at 3 mg/kg before surgery.

CDR3 length: 16 residues. The ends were cut back, 7 bases at V and 5 bases at J, with 24 bases in the middle. In germline, CDR1 is MNHEY, CDR2 SMNVEV (reference sequence). Time point reported: after neoadjuvant nivolumab, at surgical resection. The table came from immunoSEQ multiplex PCR; TCRdb's copy has only in-frame clones and leaves some out. The table records more than 11,000 clones, 70% to 75% of them present only once. This specimen consisted of PBMCs, obtained after nivolumab (anti-PD-1) treatment. The TCR originated in a person between 40 and 85 years old with oral cavity squamous cell carcinoma. The genes are TRBV27 and TRBJ2-7; D is perhaps TRBD2 (6 bases). CDR3 coding DNA: TGTGCCAGCACCCTATCCGGGAGCAAGTCGATTGACGAGCAGTACTTC. Protein: CASTLSGSKSIDEQYF.